These T cell receptor beta chains were read from a single sample in a study of T-cell reconstitution after alpha-beta-depleted transplantation in children. Via MiXCR, TCRdb re-called the PCR reads, giving one row per CDR3 protein. The sample gives about 300,000 distinct CDR3 sequences, almost 8% of which show up once; approximately 8.6% is in the top ten. Here the sequenced sample was peripheral blood, taken 360 days after TCRalphabeta/CD19-depleted stem cell transplant. Every receptor here comes from a female patient aged 2-9 years who had a stem cell transplant for Fanconi anemia, so the T cells may come from the graft donor. Each CDR3 is given without its conserved first and last residue.

J: TRBJ2-3; V: TRBV2; CDR3: ASNTRRLDTQY
J: TRBJ2-7; V: TRBV7-9; CDR3: ASTERSIPV
J: TRBJ1-2; V: TRBV6-1; CDR3: ASSEDPVSYGYT
J: TRBJ1-2; V: TRBV6-2/TRBV6-3; CDR3: ASSRGWSSYGYT
J: TRBJ1-1; V: TRBV28; CDR3: ASSLVASHTEAF
J: TRBJ2-3; V: TRBV10-3; CDR3: AISETNTDTQY
J: TRBJ1-6; V: TRBV6-1; CDR3: ASRTGGANSPLH
J: TRBJ2-1; V: TRBV3-1; CDR3: ASSQVYRARWQF
J: TRBJ2-5; V: TRBV15; CDR3: ATSRYGGTAIKETQY
J: TRBJ2-3; V: TRBV27; CDR3: ATRDFFTDTQY
J: TRBJ2-2; V: TRBV20-1; CDR3: SAQRGRPQVGELF
J: TRBJ2-1; V: TRBV7-8; CDR3: ASTLDSSLEQF
J: TRBJ2-2; V: TRBV6-1; CDR3: ASTIIALANTGELF
J: TRBJ1-1; V: TRBV2; CDR3: ASSEQGAWGEAF
J: TRBJ2-1; V: TRBV20-1; CDR3: SAGLGLADYNEQF
J: TRBJ2-7; V: TRBV7-2; CDR3: ASSRSSGTAYEQY
J: TRBJ2-7; V: TRBV5-6; CDR3: ASSLNGPKQY
J: TRBJ2-1; V: TRBV12-3/TRBV12-4; CDR3: ASSDPSVGQGYNEQF
J: TRBJ2-2; V: TRBV5-1; CDR3: ARAQVQRRNTGELF
J: TRBJ2-7; V: TRBV7-9; CDR3: ASSPLAGSSYEQY
J: TRBJ2-7; V: TRBV9; CDR3: ASNRVEGLMDYEQY
J: TRBJ2-3; V: TRBV7-2; CDR3: ASSSRYPAGGASAITDTQY
J: TRBJ1-6; V: TRBV10-3; CDR3: AISATGATSPLH
J: TRBJ2-1; V: TRBV6-5; CDR3: ASSYSSVGQNEQF
J: TRBJ2-1; V: TRBV20-1; CDR3: SAREANAYNEQF
J: TRBJ1-2; V: TRBV29-1; CDR3: SVEGTSYGYT
J: TRBJ1-1; V: TRBV12-3/TRBV12-4; CDR3: ASRDPALWINTEAF
J: TRBJ2-7; V: TRBV20-1; CDR3: SASLGTSGDPYEQY
J: TRBJ2-4; V: TRBV18; CDR3: ASSSGGLLDQY
J: TRBJ2-5; V: TRBV5-1; CDR3: ASSLTGLSQETQY
J: TRBJ1-2; V: TRBV4-3; CDR3: ASSLRLDREVQGYT
J: TRBJ2-2; V: TRBV5-6; CDR3: ASSPGQGFFTGELF
J: TRBJ2-2; V: TRBV5-1; CDR3: ASSLVSVTSGSGELF
J: TRBJ1-1; V: TRBV6-2/TRBV6-3; CDR3: ASSYDPWRGRGTEAF
J: TRBJ2-7; V: TRBV20-1; CDR3: SARSSTGIYEQY
J: TRBJ2-7; V: TRBV6-5; CDR3: ASSYSGVSYEQY
J: TRBJ1-5; V: TRBV12-5; CDR3: ASGLHSRQAIVNQPQH
J: TRBJ2-7; V: TRBV27; CDR3: ASYSRYEQY
J: TRBJ2-1; V: TRBV20-1; CDR3: SARVLSGRASNEQF
J: TRBJ2-5; V: TRBV7-2; CDR3: ASSLAGEAQY